Below, one TCR beta chain is given with its context. Its specificity is unknown. Mismatch repair deficiency was confirmed in all patients, by PCR or immunohistochemistry. Germline V gives CDR1 SGDLS, CDR2 YYNGEE. The length of the CDR3 is 15 residues. The germline V and J ends were trimmed by 2 bases and 4 bases, with 12 bases remaining between them. This specimen belongs to a study of PD-1 blockade in mismatch repair-deficient tumors. Here immunoSEQ multiplex PCR was the method, and the copy in TCRdb shows in-frame clones only, minus some. This sample has more than 90,000 clones; 60% to 85% occur once, and the top ten carry 4.7%. Broader study findings: Tumor-resident clones, often absent from pretreatment blood, expanded after pembrolizumab and then contracted.

The chain couples TRBV9 to TRBJ1-4; D ambiguous. This TCR was recovered from an adult with mismatch repair-deficient cancer. The material was peripheral blood, obtained 60 weeks after starting pembrolizumab. The CDR3 sequence is CASSVAHGYNEKLFF. CDR3 bases: TGTGCCAGCAGCGTGGCCCACGGTTATAATGAAAAACTGTTTTTT.